Listed below are T cell receptor beta chains from one sample, sequenced in a study of the immune and genomic landscape of osteosarcoma. TCRdb keeps only in-frame clones here, not all; method: immunoSEQ multiplex PCR. This table has some 6,200 clones, 65% to 80% appearing once. The sample comprised osteosarcoma tumor tissue from the lung. Receptor source: a human donor with osteosarcoma. CDR3s include the opening cysteine and the closing phenylalanine or tryptophan. The D gene is left open where the match is weak. Clone size is given for some rows only: seen once, a few or many times, or a class if the clone is expanded.

D	V	size	J	CDR3	DNA
TRBD2	TRBV2	NA	TRBJ2-1	CASSRLAGDLNEQFF	TGTGCCAGCAGTCGACTAGCGGGAGACCTCAATGAGCAGTTCTTC
NA	TRBV28	NA	TRBJ1-2	CASSSLTSGYGYTF	TGTGCCAGCAGTTCCTTGACAAGTGGGTATGGCTACACCTTC
TRBD1	TRBV5-5	NA	TRBJ1-4	CASSSTGETNEKLFF	TGTGCCAGCAGCTCCACAGGGGAAACTAATGAAAAACTGTTTTTT
TRBD1	TRBV6-6	NA	TRBJ2-1	CASNRATGSYNEQFF	TGTGCCAGCAACAGAGCGACAGGGTCCTACAATGAGCAGTTCTTC
TRBD2	TRBV15	NA	TRBJ2-1	CATSRGRGLAGGPGYNEQFF	TGTGCCACCAGCAGAGGAAGGGGACTAGCGGGAGGGCCGGGTTACAATGAGCAGTTCTTC
NA	TRBV5-8	NA	TRBJ2-2	CASSPDSLANTGELFF	TGTGCCAGCAGTCCGGACAGCCTCGCGAACACCGGGGAGCTGTTTTTT
TRBD1	TRBV5-1	NA	TRBJ2-7	CASRPGTDPYEQYF	TGCGCCAGCAGGCCCGGGACAGACCCCTACGAGCAGTACTTC
NA	TRBV9	NA	TRBJ2-7	CASSADGYEQYF	TGTGCCAGCAGCGCCGACGGCTACGAGCAGTACTTC
NA	TRBV14	NA	TRBJ1-2	CASSHRTVYGYTF	TGTGCCAGCAGCCATCGGACAGTCTATGGCTACACCTTC
TRBD2	TRBV19	few	TRBJ2-3	CASSIGATSGVLADTQYF	TGTGCCAGTAGTATAGGGGCTACTAGCGGGGTGTTGGCGGATACGCAGTATTTT
TRBD1	TRBV4-2	few	TRBJ1-2	CASSQDRTGVDYGYTF	TGTGCCAGCAGCCAAGATCGGACAGGGGTGGACTATGGCTACACCTTC
NA	TRBV10-1	NA	TRBJ1-2	CARTISGEGPANYGYTF	TGCGCCCGTACTATTTCAGGGGAAGGACCAGCTAACTATGGCTACACCTTC
NA	TRBV27	NA	TRBJ1-2	CASTPTRGNYGYTF	TGTGCCAGCACCCCGACGAGGGGGAACTATGGCTACACCTTC
TRBD1	TRBV7-8	once	TRBJ2-7	CASSLARDRRRGEQYF	TGTGCCAGCAGCTTAGCCCGGGACAGGCGGCGAGGGGAGCAGTACTTC
NA	TRBV10-3	NA	TRBJ1-1	CAIRSGEDTEAFF	TGTGCCATCAGATCAGGCGAAGACACTGAAGCTTTCTTT
TRBD2	TRBV7-9	once	TRBJ2-1	CASSLVRASGKRSEQFF	TGTGCCAGCAGCTTAGTTCGGGCTAGCGGGAAAAGGAGTGAGCAGTTCTTC
NA	TRBV18	NA	TRBJ2-7	CASSLQRATYEQYF	TGTGCCAGCTCACTCCAGCGGGCAACCTACGAGCAGTACTTC
NA	TRBV7-2	NA	TRBJ2-3	CAIPSGDTQYF	TGTGCCATCCCCTCCGGAGATACGCAGTATTTT
TRBD2	TRBV2	NA	TRBJ2-1	CASLGQTSGLNEQFF	TGTGCCTCCCTGGGTCAAACTAGCGGGCTTAATGAGCAGTTCTTC
NA	TRBV2	NA	TRBJ2-2	CASTVQAGELFF	TGTGCCAGCACCGTCCAGGCCGGGGAGCTGTTTTTT
TRBD1	TRBV19	few	TRBJ2-1	CASSKTGGVFNEQFF	TGTGCCAGTAGCAAGACAGGGGGTGTATTCAATGAGCAGTTCTTC
TRBD1	TRBV5-1	NA	TRBJ1-1	CASSAWDRGYTEAFF	TGCGCCAGCAGCGCGTGGGACAGGGGATACACTGAAGCTTTCTTT
TRBD1	TRBV9	NA	TRBJ1-1	CASSVEDRALNTEAFF	TGTGCCAGCAGCGTGGAGGACAGGGCTTTGAACACTGAAGCTTTCTTT
NA	TRBV7-9	NA	TRBJ1-2	CASSLVGGGPGYTF	TGTGCCAGCAGCTTAGTAGGCGGGGGACCTGGCTACACCTTC
TRBD1	TRBV28	NA	TRBJ1-4	CASSPPGTAHEKLFF	TGTGCCAGCAGTCCGCCTGGGACAGCTCATGAAAAACTGTTTTTT
NA	TRBV7-2	NA	TRBJ2-7	CASSPGLTPGEQYF	TGTGCCAGCAGCCCGGGACTTACCCCTGGGGAGCAGTACTTC
NA	TRBV5-8	NA	TRBJ2-1	CASNKEGAANEQFF	TGTGCCAGCAACAAGGAGGGCGCAGCGAATGAGCAGTTCTTC
TRBD2	TRBV9	medium-sized	TRBJ2-3	CASSVSGSRRADTQYF	TGTGCCAGCAGCGTTAGCGGGAGTAGACGCGCAGATACGCAGTATTTT
NA	TRBV6-1	few	TRBJ2-5	CASSRMAVQETQYF	TGTGCCAGCAGTCGAATGGCAGTCCAAGAGACCCAGTACTTC
NA	TRBV5-5	NA	TRBJ2-6	CASPYCVSHKVGPF	TGTGCCAGCCCGTATTGTGTCTCGCACAAAGTCGGGCCATTC
NA	TRBV7-2	NA	TRBJ2-2	CASSLRRTGELFF	TGTGCCAGCAGCCTCAGGAGAACCGGGGAGCTGTTTTTT
NA	TRBV11-3	NA	TRBJ2-7	CASSPRDRTYEQYF	TGTGCCAGCAGCCCTCGGGACCGGACCTACGAGCAGTACTTC
TRBD2	TRBV27	NA	TRBJ2-7	CASSLFAGTSGSYEQYF	TGTGCCAGCAGTCTCTTCGCCGGGACTAGCGGTTCCTACGAGCAGTACTTC
NA	TRBV9	few	TRBJ1-3	CASSVGNSLSLSSGNTIYF	TGTGCCAGCAGCGTAGGTAACAGTCTTAGCCTGAGCTCTGGAAACACCATATATTTT
NA	TRBV7-2	few	TRBJ2-5	CASSRAPQETQYF	TGTGCCAGCAGCCGGGCACCCCAAGAGACCCAGTACTTC
TRBD1	TRBV7-1	NA	TRBJ1-1	CASSLGEGAMNPEAFF	TGTGCCAGCAGCTTAGGAGAGGGGGCAATGAATCCGGAAGCTTTCTTT
NA	TRBV4-3	NA	TRBJ1-2	CASSQDRGPYGYTF	TGCGCCAGCAGCCAAGACAGGGGACCCTATGGCTACACCTTC
NA	TRBV30	large	TRBJ1-5	CAWSDGTSQNQPQHF	TGTGCCTGGAGTGACGGAACAAGCCAAAATCAGCCCCAGCATTTT
TRBD1	TRBV4-1	NA	TRBJ2-7	CASSQEPTGTGTYEQYF	TGCGCCAGCAGCCAAGAACCTACCGGGACAGGTACCTACGAGCAGTACTTC
NA	TRBV6-5	medium-sized	TRBJ1-2	CASGGGENNYGYTF	TGTGCCAGCGGTGGCGGCGAAAATAACTATGGCTACACCTTC
TRBD2	TRBV4-3	few	TRBJ2-1	CASSQDRLAGNEQFF	TGCGCCAGCAGCCAAGATCGGCTAGCGGGGAATGAGCAGTTCTTC
NA	TRBV9	NA	TRBJ2-7	CASSVGETPYEQYF	TGTGCCAGCAGCGTAGGGGAGACTCCCTACGAGCAGTACTTC
TRBD1	TRBV28	NA	TRBJ2-7	CASSRGQGGGFYEQYF	TGTGCCAGCAGCCGGGGACAGGGTGGGGGATTCTACGAGCAGTACTTC
TRBD2	TRBV29-1	NA	TRBJ2-1	CSVEGLAGGPRNEQFF	TGCAGCGTAGAGGGACTAGCGGGAGGGCCACGAAATGAGCAGTTCTTC
TRBD1	TRBV23-1	few	TRBJ2-1	CASSQGTVHEQFF	TGCGCCAGCAGTCAGGGGACAGTCCATGAGCAGTTCTTC
TRBD1	TRBV19	few	TRBJ1-2	CASRTTGTGVGYTF	TGTGCCAGTAGGACCACCGGGACAGGGGTAGGCTACACCTTC
TRBD1	TRBV18	NA	TRBJ2-7	CASSPTRDRDYEQYF	TGTGCCAGCTCACCAACCCGGGACAGGGATTACGAGCAGTACTTC
TRBD1	TRBV7-8	NA	TRBJ1-4	CASSLGQASLTNEKLFF	TGTGCCAGCAGTCTCGGACAGGCGTCTCTTACTAATGAAAAACTGTTTTTT
NA	TRBV11-2	NA	TRBJ2-7	CASSPHTWEQYF	TGTGCCAGCAGCCCCCACACCTGGGAGCAGTACTTC
TRBD1	TRBV6-5	NA	TRBJ2-7	CASSKYRGAYEQYF	TGTGCCAGCAGTAAATACAGGGGTGCCTACGAGCAGTACTTC
NA	TRBV9	NA	TRBJ2-2	CASSVDPGATGGELFF	TGTGCCAGCAGCGTAGACCCGGGAGCGACGGGCGGGGAGCTGTTTTTT
NA	TRBV28	few	TRBJ2-5	CASSLLGQETQYF	TGTGCCAGCAGTTTATTGGGCCAAGAGACCCAGTACTTC
TRBD1	TRBV19	NA	TRBJ2-7	CASSSSGTGFNEQYF	TGTGCCAGTAGTAGCTCCGGGACAGGGTTCAACGAGCAGTACTTC
TRBD2	TRBV30	NA	TRBJ2-7	CAWRSGLAGEYSYEQYF	TGTGCCTGGAGATCTGGTCTAGCGGGGGAGTACTCCTACGAGCAGTACTTC